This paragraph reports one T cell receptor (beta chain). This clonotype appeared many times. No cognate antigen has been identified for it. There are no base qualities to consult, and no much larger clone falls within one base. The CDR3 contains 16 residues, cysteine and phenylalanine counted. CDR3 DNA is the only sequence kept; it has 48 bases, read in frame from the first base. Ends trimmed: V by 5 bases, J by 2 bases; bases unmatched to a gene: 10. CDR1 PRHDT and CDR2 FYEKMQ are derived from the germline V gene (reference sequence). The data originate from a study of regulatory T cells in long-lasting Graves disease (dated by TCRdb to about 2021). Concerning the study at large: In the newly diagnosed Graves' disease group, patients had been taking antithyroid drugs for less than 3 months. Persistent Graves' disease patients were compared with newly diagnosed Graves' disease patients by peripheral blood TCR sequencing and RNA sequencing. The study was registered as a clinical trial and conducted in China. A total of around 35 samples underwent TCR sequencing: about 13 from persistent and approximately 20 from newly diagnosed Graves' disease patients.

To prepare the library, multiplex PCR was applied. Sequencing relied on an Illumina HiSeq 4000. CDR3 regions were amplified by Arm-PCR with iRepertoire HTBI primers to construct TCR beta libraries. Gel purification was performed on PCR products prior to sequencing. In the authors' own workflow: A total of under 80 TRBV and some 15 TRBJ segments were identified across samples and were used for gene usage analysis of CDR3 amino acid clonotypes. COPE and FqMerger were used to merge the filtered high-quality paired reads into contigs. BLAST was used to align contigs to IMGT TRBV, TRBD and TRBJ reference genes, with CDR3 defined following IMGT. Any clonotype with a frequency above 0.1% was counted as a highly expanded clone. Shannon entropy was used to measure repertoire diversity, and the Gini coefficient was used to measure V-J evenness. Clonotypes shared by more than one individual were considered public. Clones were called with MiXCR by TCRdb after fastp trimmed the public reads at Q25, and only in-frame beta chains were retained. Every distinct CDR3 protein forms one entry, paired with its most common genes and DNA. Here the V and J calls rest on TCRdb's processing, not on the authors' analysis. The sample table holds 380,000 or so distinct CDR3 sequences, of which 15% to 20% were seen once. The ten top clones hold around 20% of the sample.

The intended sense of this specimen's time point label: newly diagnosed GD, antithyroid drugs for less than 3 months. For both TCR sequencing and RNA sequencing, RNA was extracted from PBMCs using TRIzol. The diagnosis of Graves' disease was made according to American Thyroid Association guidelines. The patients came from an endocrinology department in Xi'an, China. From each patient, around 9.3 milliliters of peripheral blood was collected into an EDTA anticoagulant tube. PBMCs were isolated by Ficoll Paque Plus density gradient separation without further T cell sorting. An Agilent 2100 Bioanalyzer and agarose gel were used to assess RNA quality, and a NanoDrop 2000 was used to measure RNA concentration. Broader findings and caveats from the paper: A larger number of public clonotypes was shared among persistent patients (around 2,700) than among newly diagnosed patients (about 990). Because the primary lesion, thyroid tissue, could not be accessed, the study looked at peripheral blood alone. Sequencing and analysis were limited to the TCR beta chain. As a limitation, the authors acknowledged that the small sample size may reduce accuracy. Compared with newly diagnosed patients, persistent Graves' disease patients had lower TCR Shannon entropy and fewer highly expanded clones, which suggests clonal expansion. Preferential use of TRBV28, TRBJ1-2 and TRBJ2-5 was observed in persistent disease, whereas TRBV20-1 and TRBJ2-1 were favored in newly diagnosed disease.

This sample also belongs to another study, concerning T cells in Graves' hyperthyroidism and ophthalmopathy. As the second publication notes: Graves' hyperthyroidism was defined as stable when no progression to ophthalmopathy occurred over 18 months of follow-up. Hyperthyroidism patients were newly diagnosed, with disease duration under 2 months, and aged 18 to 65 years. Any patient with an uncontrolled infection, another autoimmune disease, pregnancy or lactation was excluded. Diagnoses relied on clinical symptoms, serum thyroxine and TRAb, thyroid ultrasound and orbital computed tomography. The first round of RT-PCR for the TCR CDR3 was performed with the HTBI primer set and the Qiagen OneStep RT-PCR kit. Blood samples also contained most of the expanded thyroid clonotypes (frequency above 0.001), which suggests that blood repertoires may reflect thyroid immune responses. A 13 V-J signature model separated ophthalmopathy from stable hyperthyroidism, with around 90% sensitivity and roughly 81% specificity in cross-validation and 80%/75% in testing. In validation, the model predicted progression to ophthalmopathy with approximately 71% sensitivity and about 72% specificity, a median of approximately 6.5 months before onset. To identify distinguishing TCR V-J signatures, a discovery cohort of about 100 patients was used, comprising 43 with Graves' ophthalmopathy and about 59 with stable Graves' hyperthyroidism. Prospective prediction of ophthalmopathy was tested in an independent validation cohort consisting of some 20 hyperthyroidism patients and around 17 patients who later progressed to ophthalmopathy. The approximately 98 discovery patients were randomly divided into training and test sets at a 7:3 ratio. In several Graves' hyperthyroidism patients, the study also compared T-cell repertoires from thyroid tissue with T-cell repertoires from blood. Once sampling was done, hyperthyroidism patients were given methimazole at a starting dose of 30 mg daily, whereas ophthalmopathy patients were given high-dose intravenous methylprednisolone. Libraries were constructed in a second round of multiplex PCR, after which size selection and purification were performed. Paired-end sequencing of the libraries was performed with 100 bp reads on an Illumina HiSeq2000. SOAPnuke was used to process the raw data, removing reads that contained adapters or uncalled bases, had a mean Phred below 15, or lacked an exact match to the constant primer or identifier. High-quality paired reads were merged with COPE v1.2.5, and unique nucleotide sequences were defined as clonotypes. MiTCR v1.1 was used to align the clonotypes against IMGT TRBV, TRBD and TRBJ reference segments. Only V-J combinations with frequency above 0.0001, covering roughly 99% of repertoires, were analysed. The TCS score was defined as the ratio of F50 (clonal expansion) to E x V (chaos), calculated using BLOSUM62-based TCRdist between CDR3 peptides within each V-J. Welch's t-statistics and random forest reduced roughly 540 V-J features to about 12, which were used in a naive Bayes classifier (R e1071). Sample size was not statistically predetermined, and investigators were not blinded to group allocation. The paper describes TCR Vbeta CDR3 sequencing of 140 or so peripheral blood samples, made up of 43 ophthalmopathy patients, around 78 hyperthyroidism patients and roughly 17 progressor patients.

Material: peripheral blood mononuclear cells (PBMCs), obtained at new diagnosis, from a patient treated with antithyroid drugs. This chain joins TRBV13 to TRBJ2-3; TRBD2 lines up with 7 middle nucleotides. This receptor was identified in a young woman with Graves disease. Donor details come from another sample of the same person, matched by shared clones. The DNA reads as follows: TGTGCCAGCAGCGAACGTGCTAGCGGATCCACAGATACGCAGTATTTT. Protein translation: CASSERASGSTDTQYF.